This TCR beta chain is drawn from a study of blood T cell repertoires in COVID-19. Source study methods: The assay estimated nucleated cells by amplifying reference gene primers. TCRdb keeps only in-frame clones here, not all; method: immunoSEQ multiplex PCR. D and trimming were read from the DNA, whereas the V and J calls and clone size are those reported in that table. Of around 100,000 clones detected, 80% to 90% appear once; the ten largest clones hold approximately 29%. CDR3 length equals 14 residues. V gave up 4 bases and J gave up 1 base, with 11 bases separating them. CDR1 and CDR2 from the germline V gene are PRHDT and FYEKMQ (reference sequence).

The TCR originated in a woman aged 80 or older with acute or convalescent COVID-19. The chain has TRBV13 and TRBJ2-7; D call uncertain. Sequences were obtained from peripheral blood. The CDR3 sequence is CASSSSRKSYEQYF. CDR3 in DNA: TGTGCCAGCAGCTCAAGCAGGAAATCCTACGAGCAGTACTTC.